The present T cell receptor beta chain was sequenced within a study of cytomegalovirus exposure and HLA in healthy donors. Note on this clone: Its antigen is not known.

Broader study findings: In a later analysis, a genetic analysis reported fewer productive-TCR N-insertions in an Asian-associated ancestry cluster than the cohort average. TCR beta chains associated with HLA were, in a later analysis, more clonally expanded than equally common others.

Germline-derived CDR1 and CDR2 are MRHNA and SNTAGT. This CDR3 is built from 13 residues. The V and J ends lost 4 bases and 7 bases respectively, with 11 bases between them. The PCR was carried out with 60 Vbeta primers and 13 Jbeta primers. Generated by immunoSEQ multiplex PCR, the TCRdb table keeps only in-frame clones and is missing some. The sample carries about 110,000 clones, roughly 80% recorded once. The chain joins TRBV6-4 to TRBJ1-5, with no clear D. The receptor's source is a woman in her thirties or forties in good health and CMV-seropositive. The sample comprised PBMCs. The chain's CDR3 is CASSAEGGQPQHF. The CDR3 region has the DNA TGTGCCAGCAGTGCCGAAGGAGGACAGCCCCAGCATTTT.